The following is a T cell receptor beta chain sequence with its context. Its antigen is unidentified. Assay used: immunoSEQ multiplex PCR; TCRdb lists only in-frame clones, some missing. The sample comprises roughly 500,000 clones, approximately 88% of which are singletons, and about 13% rests with the top ten. The sample belongs to a study of Ad26.COV2.S vaccination and SARS-CoV-2 variants. Sample treatment: around 19 received Ad26.COV2.S at low or high dose, single or two shots; 5 received placebo; per-sample allocation not given. Day 63 after the first vaccine or placebo injection was the time point for sampling. Study results and limitations: Non-spike TCR breadth showed similarity between vaccine and placebo recipients. Relative to placebo recipients, vaccine recipients exhibited elevated spike-specific TCR breadth.

Germline values: CDR1 SNHLY, CDR2 FYNNEI. V shed 7 bases and J shed 5 bases, with 13 bases lying between them. The CDR3 is 13 residues long. V is TRBV2 and J is TRBJ2-3; TRBD2 might be the D (7 bases). The origin of this receptor is a person aged 18-65 years who received the Ad26.COV2.S COVID-19 vaccine or a placebo. The sequenced sample was peripheral blood, obtained in a trial of Ad26.COV2.S vaccine versus placebo. Here the CDR3 DNA reads TGTGCCAGCATAGGGGGGGGTGTAGATACGCAGTATTTT. Encoded protein: CASIGGGVDTQYF.